The 7 T cell receptor beta chains given below trace back to one sample, sequenced in a study of T-cell reconstitution after alpha-beta-depleted transplantation in children. This sample's TCRbeta library carried unique molecular identifier barcodes. TCRdb re-analysed the PCR reads in MiXCR, keeping a single row per CDR3 protein. The sample contains 400,000 to 550,000 distinct CDR3 sequences, over 9.5% of which appear only once. Sequenced here: PBMCs, sampled before TCRalphabeta/CD19-depleted stem cell transplant. The receptor set was obtained from a child under 10 years old with inherited bone marrow failure, due to receive a stem cell transplant.

This chain uses TRBV7-9 with TRBJ2-2; D ambiguous. V lost 9 bases to trimming and J lost 6 bases, with 20 bases between them. Germline V gene sequence: CDR1 SEHNR, CDR2 FQNEAQ (reference sequence). The CDR3 has 15 residues. The CDR3 DNA reads TGTGCCAGGAGCCCCGGGCTGTATTACGCCGGGGAGCTGTTTTTT. It codes for CARSPGLYYAGELFF.

This clonotype came up many times. The chain is built from TRBV29-1 and TRBJ2-3; 7 nucleotides match TRBD1. Germline loops: CDR1 SQVTM, CDR2 ANQGSEA. This CDR3 contains 14 residues. The V gene end was trimmed by 7 bases and the J gene end by 0 bases; junction bases not matched to a gene: 7. This CDR3 reads CSAARDSSTDTQYF. The CDR3 region has the DNA TGCAGCGCCGCCCGGGACAGTAGCACAGATACGCAGTATTTT.

Of note for this clonotype: Being one base from a much bigger clone, this may be a read error. The chain links TRBV20-1 to TRBJ2-7; 8 bases fit TRBD1. This CDR3 comprises 15 residues. Germline values: CDR1 DFQATT, CDR2 SNEGSKA (reference sequence). CDR3 amino acids: CSARGRTGQAYDQYF. CDR3 nucleotide sequence: TGCAGTGCTAGAGGAAGGACAGGGCAAGCCTACGATCAGTACTTC.

Concerning this clonotype: A much bigger clone sits one base away, suggesting this may be a read error. V is TRBV6-1 and J is TRBJ2-3, with unresolved D. Germline loops: CDR1 MNHNS, CDR2 SASEGT. The CDR3 length is 14 residues. CDR3 bases: TGTGCCAGCACCTGGCTGGGTAGCACAGATACGCGGTATTTT. Its protein product is CASTWLGSTDTRYF.

This clonotype was counted at least ten times. This sequence joins TRBV7-2 and TRBJ1-5, with a possible D match to TRBD1 (5 bases). Germline lookup yields CDR1 SGHTA and CDR2 FQGNSA. The CDR3 consists of 14 residues. V lost 2 bases to trimming and J lost 7 bases, with 12 bases between them. The CDR3 DNA reads TGTGCCAGCAGCTTATTAGGGGCCGGGCAGCCCCAGCATTTT. Its protein is CASSLLGAGQPQHF.

J is TRBJ2-7 and V is TRBV4-1; D gene ambiguous. This CDR3 has 13 residues. CDR1 is MGHRA and CDR2 is YSYEKL in the germline V gene. Between the trimmed V and J ends, which lost 4 bases and 3 bases, there was a span of 10 bases. The CDR3 region is CASSLDPGYEQYF. In DNA, the CDR3 is TGCGCCAGCAGCCTTGACCCCGGCTACGAGCAGTACTTC.

This clonotype was seen many times. This chain connects TRBV28 to TRBJ2-1, with D unclear. The V and J ends lost 7 bases and 3 bases respectively, with 10 bases between them. The CDR3 runs to 13 residues. Germline V lookup: CDR1 MDHEN, CDR2 SYDVKM. The DNA for the CDR3 is TGTGCCAGCACCTGGGGTGTCTACAATGAGCAGTTCTTC. Protein: CASTWGVYNEQFF.